The entry below describes one T cell receptor beta chain. Its cognate antigen has yet to be identified. The input lacks base qualities; no much larger clone sits a single base away. Genomic DNA was isolated from the sorted cells so that the TCRbeta CDR3 region could be sequenced. The immunoSEQ Assay was used to sequence the TCRbeta CDR3 regions. TCRdb carries this immuneACCESS record with in-frame sequences only. Its versions omit some clonotypes, under half of them owing to an unresolved V gene in the studies checked, with the rest unexplained. Within this sample are about 79,000 clones, with roughly 84% of them counted one time only. The ten largest account for over 3% of the sample. The sample is drawn from a study of OX40 agonist ivuxolimab in advanced cancers. Describing the broader study: The costimulatory receptor OX40 (CD134) was targeted by ivuxolimab, a fully human IgG2 agonistic monoclonal antibody. The paper covers the monotherapy dose-escalation part of the phase I ivuxolimab trial, which included N of about 56 patients. The purpose of peripheral TCRbeta sequencing was to test whether ivuxolimab changed TCR sequence diversity and led to clonal T-cell expansion. Prior anti-PD-1, anti-PD-L1 or anti-CTLA-4 therapy was permitted, and approximately 41% of dose-escalation patients had received checkpoint inhibitors. In the dose-escalation cohort, approximately 82% of patients were male, and the mean age was 60 years with a range of roughly 23 to 90. Three dose-escalation patients achieved partial responses, one with hepatocellular carcinoma and two with cutaneous melanoma. Among the 50 to 55 dose-escalation patients, some 20 had hepatocellular carcinoma, roughly 15 melanoma, 9 renal cell carcinoma and 9 head and neck cancer. Intravenous ivuxolimab was administered to patients every 2 weeks at six dose levels: 0.01, 0.1, 0.3, 1.5, 3 and 10 mg/kg.

The trial excluded patients who had a history of autoimmune disease or who were on systemic immunosuppression. Peripheral blood for TCR sequencing was drawn from every dose cohort at baseline, at cycle 4 day 1 and at cycle 7 day 1. The samples were taken from a phase I, first-in-human, multicenter, open-label dose-escalation trial of ivuxolimab. Adults with locally advanced or metastatic head and neck squamous cell, hepatocellular, melanoma or renal cell carcinoma were enrolled in the trial. Before TCR sequencing, CD4+ and CD8+ T cells were separately sorted from peripheral blood. General study outcomes and caveats: Clonal expansion of both CD4+ and CD8+ blood T cells was observed from baseline to week 6 at doses 0.1 to 3.0 mg/kg. In partial responders in the 0.1-3.0 mg/kg groups, normalized peripheral clonal expansion was found to be among the lowest, especially among CD8+ T cells. On average, CD8+ T cells showed more expanded clones than CD4+ T cells after ivuxolimab. Low levels of normalized T-cell clonal expansion were also seen in some patients who did not respond. The antigen specificity of the clonally expanded peripheral T cells was not determined.

Sequenced material: CD4+ or CD8+ T cells sorted from blood, taken in a trial of the OX40 agonist ivuxolimab. The TCR originated in an adult with an advanced solid tumor such as melanoma, head and neck, liver or kidney cancer.

The DNA sequence is given as TGTGCCAGCAGCCCGAGGTGGGGGCGCAGGGATGAGCAGTTCTTC. This translates into CASSPRWGRRDEQFF. The rearranged segments are TRBV5-6 and TRBJ2-1; the D gene is perhaps TRBD1, on 6 matching bases. The CDR3 has 15 amino acids, counting the end cysteine and phenylalanine. Kept here is only the CDR3 DNA, which spans 45 bases and is read in frame from base 1. Relative to germline, V is 4 bases shorter and J is 8 bases shorter, with 19 bases between their ends. CDR1 is given as SGHDT and CDR2 as YYEEEE, both from the germline V gene.